The entry below describes one T cell receptor (beta chain). Other DNA sequences in the same sample also yield this CDR3. The data stem from a study of blood T cell repertoires in COVID-19. Whole-study context: Sites across the United States, Italy and Spain contributed samples from acute and convalescent COVID-19. Nucleic acid was either cDNA or gDNA, and it came from T cells, B-cell-depleted T cells, or PBMCs.

In the authors' methods: Nucleated cell number was recorded as an estimate derived from reference gene primer amplification. The method was immunoSEQ multiplex PCR; TCRdb's version includes in-frame clones alone and lacks a portion of them. V, J and clone size were drawn from that table, and D and trimming were deduced from the DNA. The sample consists of 450,000 to 500,000 clones, around 85% of them appearing once. The germline gives CDR1 GTSNPN, CDR2 SVGIG (reference sequence). The CDR3 is 13 residues long. V gave up 3 bases and J gave up 3 bases; unmatched junction bases: 1. The sequence derives from a human donor in a cohort sampled during active COVID-19. The chain couples TRBV30 to TRBJ2-3; 9 bases are shared with TRBD1. Sequencing was performed on peripheral blood. This chain's CDR3 is CAWRDRGTDTQYF. CDR3 nucleotides: TGTGCCTGGAGAGACAGGGGGACAGATACGCAGTATTTT. The variable domain in full, completed from reference TRBV30 and TRBJ2-3, reads SQTIHQWPATLVQPVGSPLSLECTVEGTSNPNLYWYRQAAGRGLQLLFYSVGIGQISSEVPQNLSASRPQDRQFILSSKKLLLSDSGFYLCAWRDRGTDTQYFGPGTRLTVL.